Below, 25 T cell receptor beta chains from the same sample are listed, as sequenced in a study of cytomegalovirus exposure and HLA in healthy donors. Researchers ran the PCR with 60 Vbeta and 13 Jbeta primers. Some clones are missing from TCRdb's copy, which holds only in-frame ones; the method was immunoSEQ multiplex PCR. The table has 200,000 or so clones, about 86% seen once; the top ten hold approximately 2%. What was sequenced was PBMCs. These receptors all stem from a woman aged 18 to 35 in good health and CMV-seropositive.

This chain connects TRBV27 to TRBJ2-1; 9 bases agree with TRBD2. The trim removed 3 bases at V and 14 bases at J, leaving 5 bases unmatched. Germline values: CDR1 MNHEY, CDR2 SMNVEV (reference sequence). The CDR3 is 12 residues long. The CDR3 bases are TGTGCCAGCAGTTTCCGGACTAGCGCCGAGTTCTTC. Amino acid sequence: CASSFRTSAEFF.

The gene calls are TRBV11-2 and TRBJ2-1; possibly TRBD1 for D (5 bases). The V end lost 3 bases, the J end lost 0 bases, and 9 bases lay between the germline ends. Germline V gene lookup returns CDR1 SGHAT and CDR2 FQNNGV. The CDR3 contains 15 residues. CDR3 in DNA: TGTGCCAGCAGCTTGGTTAGGGGCTCCTACAATGAGCAGTTCTTC. Translation: CASSLVRGSYNEQFF.

This rearrangement joins TRBV2 to TRBJ2-1; perhaps TRBD1 as D (5 bases). Germline CDR1 and CDR2: SNHLY and FYNNEI. CDR3 length: 12 amino acids. Trimming took 3 bases from V and 8 from J, leaving 8 bases between them. In nucleotides, the CDR3 is TGTGCCAGCAGTGACCAGGGCTATGAGCAGTTCTTC. Protein: CASSDQGYEQFF.

This chain joins TRBV14 and TRBJ1-2; D uncertain. The V end lost 1 base, the J end lost 7 bases, and 10 bases lay between the germline ends. Germline CDR1 SGHDN, CDR2 FVKESK. There are 13 residues in the CDR3. As DNA, the CDR3 is TGTGCCAGCAGCCAAGTACTGGGAGTTGGCTACACCTTC. It yields the protein CASSQVLGVGYTF.

The chain joins TRBV30 to TRBJ2-1, with TRBD2 identical over 15 bases. Germline CDR1 and CDR2: GTSNPN and SVGIG (reference sequence). V was pared by 1 base and J by 9 bases, with 4 bases of the junction left unmatched. This CDR3 spans 15 amino acids. The CDR3 spells CAWSAGLAGGGEQFF. The CDR3 region has the DNA TGTGCCTGGAGTGCGGGACTAGCGGGGGGTGGTGAGCAGTTCTTC. Filled out from reference TRBV30 and TRBJ2-1, the complete variable domain reads SQTIHQWPATLVQPVGSPLSLECTVEGTSNPNLYWYRQAAGRGLQLLFYSVGIGQISSEVPQNLSASRPQDRQFILSSKKLLLSDSGFYLCAWSAGLAGGGEQFFGPGTRLTVL.

The chain recombines TRBV14 with TRBJ2-5; maybe TRBD1 (6 bases). The end of the DNA fits TRBJ2-7 better, so the J call may be wrong. Per germline, CDR1 SGHDN and CDR2 FVKESK. The CDR3 is made up of 15 amino acids. The CDR3 region is CASSHRTAYSYEQYF. The CDR3 nucleotides read TGTGCCAGCAGCCATAGGACAGCTTACTCCTACGAGCAGTACTTC.

The CDR3 coding sequence is TGTGCCAGCAGCTTAGAGCAGGGCGCGAACACCGGGGAGCTGTTTTTT. Its protein is CASSLEQGANTGELFF. The chain couples TRBV7-3 to TRBJ2-2, with D maybe TRBD1 (5 bases). Germline V gene data show CDR1 as SGHTA and CDR2 as FQGTGA. Trimming cost V 2 bases and J 0 bases, with 10 bases left between them. This CDR3 comprises 16 residues.

V and J are TRBV11-2 and TRBJ1-4; weak D call: TRBD1 (6 bases). V was pared by 2 bases and J by 0 bases, with 10 bases between. The germline CDR1 and CDR2 sequences are SGHAT and FQNNGV. This CDR3 region has 16 residues. The CDR3 protein is CASSLHRVATNEKLFF. The CDR3 DNA reads TGTGCCAGCAGCTTACACAGGGTGGCAACTAATGAAAAACTGTTTTTT.

V usage is TRBV4-2 and J usage is TRBJ2-1; D unclear. CDR1 is LGHNA, CDR2 YNFKEQ, per germline. Trimming stripped 4 bases from V and 1 base from J, with 8 bases between. The CDR3 runs to 14 residues. The DNA for the CDR3 is TGTGCCAGCAGCCCACGCCTATCCTACAATGAGCAGTTCTTC. Translated, it gives CASSPRLSYNEQFF.

This clone was seen only a few times. The chain is built from TRBV28 and TRBJ2-2; 7 nucleotides match TRBD1. J lost 8 bases, V lost 7 bases, and 13 bases had no gene match. Germline CDR1 MDHEN, CDR2 SYDVKM. The CDR3 spans 15 residues. The CDR3 sequence: CASTTPRQGPGELFF. For the CDR3, the DNA is TGTGCCAGCACCACCCCACGACAGGGACCTGGGGAGCTGTTTTTT.

This clone was seen more than once but under ten times. This rearrangement joins TRBV5-1 to TRBJ1-1, with D possibly matching TRBD1 (5 bases). Germline V gene sequence: CDR1 SGHRS, CDR2 YFSETQ. V gave up 4 bases and J gave up 1 base, with 11 bases separating them. This CDR3 is 14 amino acids long. CDR3: CASSTGGGNTEAFF. The CDR3 DNA reads as TGCGCCAGCAGCACAGGCGGGGGGAACACTGAAGCTTTCTTT. The whole variable domain, remainder taken from reference TRBV5-1 and TRBJ1-1, is KAGVTQTPRYLIKTRGQQVTLSCSPISGHRSVSWYQQTPGQGLQFLFEYFSETQRNKGNFPGRFSGRQFSNSRSEMNVSTLELGDSALYLCASSTGGGNTEAFFGQGTRLTVV.

The count of this clone is one. V is TRBV30 and J is TRBJ1-2; a possible D gene is TRBD1 (6 bases). V dropped 6 bases and J dropped 5 bases, with 16 bases sitting between them. CDR1 and CDR2 (germline): GTSNPN, SVGIG (reference sequence). The CDR3 totals 13 residues. In DNA, the CDR3 is TGTGCCTGTTTGAGCAGGGGCCTATATGGCTACACCTTC. Its protein is CACLSRGLYGYTF.

V usage is TRBV7-9 and J usage is TRBJ2-7, with unresolved D. CDR3 size: 12 residues. In germline, CDR1 is SEHNR, CDR2 FQNEAQ (reference sequence). V was cut by 1 base and J by 6 bases, with 7 bases left in between. The CDR3 loop reads CASSLGVFEQYF. The CDR3 nucleotides are TGTGCCAGCAGCTTAGGAGTATTCGAGCAGTACTTC.

The chain recombines TRBV6-1 with TRBJ2-3, with a tentative D call TRBD2 (7 bases). Germline V CDR1 and CDR2: MNHNS, SASEGT. The CDR3 has 15 amino acids. The V end was cut by 1 base, the J end by 1 base, with 9 bases between. The CDR3, as DNA: TGTGCCAGCAGTGAAGAGGGGGGGGGCACAGATACGCAGTATTTT. Its translation: CASSEEGGGTDTQYF.

The rearrangement uses TRBV28 and TRBJ2-2; D call uncertain. Germline-derived CDR1 and CDR2 are MDHEN and SYDVKM. The CDR3 runs to 11 residues. V lost 7 bases, J lost 7 bases, and 7 bases lay in between. The CDR3 DNA reads as TGTGCCAGCAATTCCTTCGGGGAGCTGTTTTTT. Protein product: CASNSFGELFF.

This sequence joins TRBV2 and TRBJ2-5; D remains ambiguous. Germline CDR1 reads SNHLY; CDR2 reads FYNNEI. The CDR3 contains 12 residues. Trimming shortened V by 5 bases and J by 5 bases, and 9 bases separated the two germline ends. CDR3 sequence: CASSFGWETQYF. In DNA form, the CDR3 reads TGTGCCAGCAGTTTTGGCTGGGAGACCCAGTACTTC.

The chain recombines TRBV11-2 with TRBJ1-2; D possibly corresponds to TRBD1 (5 bases). Germline V CDR1 and CDR2: SGHAT, FQNNGV. Trimming stripped 1 base from V and 6 bases from J, with 15 bases between. This CDR3 has 15 residues. The chain's CDR3 is CASSLVSTGWDGYTF. The CDR3 region has the DNA TGTGCCAGCAGCTTAGTTAGTACAGGTTGGGATGGCTACACCTTC. Filled out from reference TRBV11-2 and TRBJ1-2, the complete variable domain reads EAGVAQSPRYKIIEKRQSVAFWCNPISGHATLYWYQQILGQGPKLLIQFQNNGVVDDSQLPKDRFSAERLKGVDSTLKIQPAKLEDSAVYLCASSLVSTGWDGYTFGSGTRLTVV.

CDR3 coding DNA: TGTGCCAGCAGCTTAGAGACTAAAGGACATGAGCAGTTCTTC. Protein product: CASSLETKGHEQFF. The chain recombines TRBV13 with TRBJ2-1, with D possibly being TRBD2 (5 bases). With 1 base removed from V and 8 bases from J, the gap between germline ends came to 12 bases. Germline values: CDR1 PRHDT, CDR2 FYEKMQ (reference sequence). CDR3 length: 14 amino acids.

The chain joins TRBV5-4 to TRBJ2-3, with 7 bases that match TRBD1. V shed 4 bases and J 6 bases; nucleotides not matched to a gene: 11. The CDR3 runs to 15 residues. Germline V CDR1 and CDR2: SGHNT, YYREEE (reference sequence). CDR3 protein: CASSVQGRPTDTQYF. CDR3 nucleotide sequence: TGTGCCAGCAGCGTACAGGGGCGTCCTACCGATACGCAGTATTTT.

The genes are TRBV13 and TRBJ1-1, with D maybe TRBD1 (5 bases). Trimming left V 4 bases short and J 2 bases short, with 11 bases between. The CDR3 length is 14 residues. Germline CDR1 reads PRHDT; CDR2 reads FYEKMQ (reference sequence). The chain's CDR3 is CASSWGGRNTEAFF. CDR3 coding DNA: TGTGCCAGCAGCTGGGGCGGGAGAAACACTGAAGCTTTCTTT.

This clone was observed once. The gene calls are TRBV19 and TRBJ1-5; D is undetermined. The germline CDR1 and CDR2 sequences are LNHDA and SQIVND (reference sequence). The V end lost 5 bases, the J end lost 6 bases, and 11 bases lay between the germline ends. CDR3 length: 13 amino acids. CDR3 protein: CASSYQVPQPQHF. The CDR3 coding sequence is TGTGCCAGTAGTTATCAGGTACCTCAGCCCCAGCATTTT.

This rearrangement joins TRBV5-1 to TRBJ2-1, with 8 positions matching TRBD1. Germline V gene sequence: CDR1 SGHRS, CDR2 YFSETQ. J lost 6 bases, V lost 2 bases, and 4 bases had no gene match. The CDR3 sequence is 14 residues long. The CDR3 reads CASSFQGASNEQFF. The CDR3 DNA reads TGCGCCAGCAGCTTTCAGGGGGCTAGCAATGAGCAGTTCTTC.

The V call is TRBV25-1, the J call TRBJ2-2; D not certain. The CDR3 spans 15 residues. V was pared by 6 bases and J by 5 bases, with 16 bases between. Germline V gives CDR1 MGHDK, CDR2 SYGVNS. CDR3 in amino acids: CASSLRSPGTGELFF. CDR3 DNA: TGTGCCAGCAGCCTCCGGTCACCCGGTACCGGGGAGCTGTTTTTT.

In this sample, this clone turned up a few times. This chain links TRBV29-1 with TRBJ2-1, with 14 bases identical to TRBD2. There are 16 residues in the CDR3. J lost 0 bases, V lost 6 bases, and 4 bases had no gene match. The germline V gene has CDR1 SQVTM and CDR2 ANQGSEA. In DNA, the CDR3 is TGCAGCGTCACCGGACTAGCGGGGGGCTCCTACAATGAGCAGTTCTTC. Translated: CSVTGLAGGSYNEQFF.

This clone appeared a single time. V is TRBV30 and J is TRBJ2-5, with D unclear. Germline CDR1 GTSNPN, CDR2 SVGIG (reference sequence). Trimming pared 4 bases from V and 4 bases from J, leaving 16 bases between. CDR3 length: 14 residues. The CDR3 loop is CAWTHSPFGETQYF. CDR3 DNA: TGTGCCTGGACCCACAGCCCTTTCGGAGAGACCCAGTACTTC.